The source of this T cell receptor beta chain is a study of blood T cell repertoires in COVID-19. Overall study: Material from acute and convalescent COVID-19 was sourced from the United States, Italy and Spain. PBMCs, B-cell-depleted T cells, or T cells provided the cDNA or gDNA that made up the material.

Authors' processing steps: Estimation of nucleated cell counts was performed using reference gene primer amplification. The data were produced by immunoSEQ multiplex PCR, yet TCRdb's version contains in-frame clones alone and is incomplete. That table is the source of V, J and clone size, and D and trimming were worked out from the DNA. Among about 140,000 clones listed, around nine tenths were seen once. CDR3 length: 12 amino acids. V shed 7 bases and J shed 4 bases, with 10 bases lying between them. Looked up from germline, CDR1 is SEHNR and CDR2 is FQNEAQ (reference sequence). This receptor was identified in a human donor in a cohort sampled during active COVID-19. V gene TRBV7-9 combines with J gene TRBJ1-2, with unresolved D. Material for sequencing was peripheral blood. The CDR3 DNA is TGTGCCAGCACCAATCAGGTCTATGGCTACACCTTC. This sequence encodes CASTNQVYGYTF.